A selection of T cell receptor beta chains follows, all from one sample in a study of identifying expanded T cells in peripheral blood. Generated by immunoSEQ multiplex PCR, the TCRdb table keeps only in-frame clones and is missing some. The data show 100,000 to 150,000 clones, around 84% seen once. Sequenced sample: blood. These receptor sequences come from a person aged 18 to 70 in good health. The CDR3 runs from the conserved cysteine through the conserved F or W. The D gene is left open where the match is weak. Clone size is given for some rows only: seen once, a few or many times, or a class if the clone is expanded.

>.|TRBD1|TRBV7-2|TRBJ2-7
CASSLTGVEQYF
TGTGCCAGCAGCCTGACAGGGGTTGAGCAGTACTTC
>few|.|TRBV11-2|TRBJ1-6
CASSLARNSPLHF
TGTGCCAGCAGCTTAGCTCGGAATTCACCCCTCCACTTT
>.|TRBD1|TRBV2|TRBJ2-7
CASSARQGSYEQYF
TGTGCCAGCAGTGCTAGACAGGGCTCCTACGAGCAGTACTTC
>.|TRBD1|TRBV6-5|TRBJ1-5
CASSRGDQPQHF
TGTGCCAGCAGCAGGGGGGATCAGCCCCAGCATTTT
>.|TRBD2|TRBV13|TRBJ2-5
CASGTSGGAGETQYF
TGTGCCAGCGGCACTAGCGGGGGGGCCGGGGAGACCCAGTACTTC
>.|.|TRBV19|TRBJ1-2
CASTGGGYGYTF
TGTGCCAGTACGGGGGGTGGCTATGGCTACACCTTC
>.|.|TRBV4-1|TRBJ1-3
CASSQLLGQLFSGNTIYF
TGCGCCAGCAGCCAACTGTTAGGGCAACTATTCTCTGGAAACACCATATATTTT
>.|.|TRBV7-2|TRBJ1-2
CASSQMGVSIYGYTF
TGTGCCAGCAGCCAAATGGGGGTTTCGATCTATGGCTACACCTTC
>.|.|TRBV6-6|TRBJ1-2
CASSPNFNYGYTF
TGTGCCAGCAGTCCGAACTTTAACTATGGCTACACCTTC
>.|TRBD2|TRBV5-1|TRBJ2-2
CASSAGASGGTGELFF
TGCGCCAGCTCCGCCGGGGCTAGCGGGGGAACCGGGGAGCTGTTTTTT
>.|.|TRBV5-8|TRBJ2-5
CASSFRRETQYF
TGTGCCAGCAGCTTTAGGAGAGAGACCCAGTACTTC
>.|.|TRBV19|TRBJ2-2
CASSMRLPDRTGELFF
TGTGCCAGTAGTATGCGGCTCCCAGACCGGACCGGGGAGCTGTTTTTT
>once|.|TRBV30|TRBJ1-2
CAWNVGGRDGYTF
TGTGCCTGGAACGTCGGGGGGCGCGATGGCTACACCTTC
>.|TRBD1|TRBV27|TRBJ2-7
CASSPRQGAGSYEQYF
TGTGCCAGCAGTCCGCGACAGGGGGCTGGGTCCTACGAGCAGTACTTC
>once|TRBD2|TRBV6-5|TRBJ2-1
CASSGRSGGAYEQFF
TGTGCCAGCTCGGGGCGTAGCGGGGGGGCTTATGAGCAGTTCTTC
>.|.|TRBV27|TRBJ2-7
CASSPTPLSNSYEQYF
TGTGCCAGCAGTCCTACCCCTCTTTCCAACTCCTACGAGCAGTACTTC
>.|.|TRBV6-5|TRBJ2-7
CASIRTEAGLYEQYF
TGTGCCAGCATCCGGACAGAAGCGGGCCTGTACGAGCAGTACTTC
>.|TRBD1|TRBV5-1|TRBJ1-1
CASSSHRTGENTEAFF
TGCGCCAGCAGCTCCCACCGGACAGGGGAGAACACTGAAGCTTTCTTT
>few|TRBD1|TRBV4-3|TRBJ1-2
CASSQDRGQGYTF
TGCGCCAGCAGCCAAGATCGAGGACAGGGGTACACCTTC
>.|.|TRBV20-1|TRBJ2-7
CSARDLGPQYF
TGCAGTGCTAGAGATTTGGGACCGCAGTACTTC
>.|.|TRBV19|TRBJ1-5
CASHAPRGVAGNQPQHF
TGTGCCAGTCACGCACCAAGGGGCGTAGCGGGCAATCAGCCCCAGCATTTT
>few|.|TRBV6-5|TRBJ1-6
CASSYQGYNSPLHF
TGTGCCAGCAGTTACCAGGGGTATAATTCACCCCTCCACTTT
>.|.|TRBV11-3|TRBJ2-7
CASSLDGTVSYEQYF
TGTGCCAGCAGCCTCGACGGGACGGTCTCCTACGAGCAGTACTTC
>.|.|TRBV6-5|TRBJ1-6
CASSYVDSRNSPLHF
TGTGCCAGCAGTTACGTGGATTCCAGGAATTCACCCCTCCACTTT
>.|.|TRBV13|TRBJ1-1
CASSSGTEGRKAFF
TGTGCCAGCAGCTCCGGGACGGAGGGGAGAAAAGCTTTCTTT
>once|.|TRBV18|TRBJ2-4
CASSPPEGKGSKNIQYF
TGTGCCAGCTCACCACCCGAGGGTAAAGGGTCCAAAAACATTCAGTACTTC
>.|TRBD1|TRBV29-1|TRBJ1-2
CSAGDSLYGYTF
TGCAGCGCCGGGGACAGTCTCTATGGCTACACCTTC
>.|.|TRBV6-1|TRBJ1-5
CASSVSGRPQHF
TGTGCCAGCAGTGTGTCAGGAAGGCCCCAGCATTTT
>.|TRBD2|TRBV18|TRBJ2-1
CASSPGLAGDYNEQFF
TGTGCCAGCTCACCGGGACTAGCGGGGGACTACAATGAGCAGTTCTTC
>few|.|TRBV10-3|TRBJ1-1
CAISESSQRGKAFF
TGTGCCATCAGTGAGTCGTCCCAGCGGGGAAAAGCTTTCTTT
>.|.|TRBV30|TRBJ1-1
CAWSVSTHTEAFF
TGTGCCTGGAGTGTATCCACCCACACTGAAGCTTTCTTT
>.|.|TRBV29-1|TRBJ1-1
CSSLRGGNTEAFF
TGCAGCTCCCTTAGGGGAGGGAACACTGAAGCTTTCTTT
>.|.|TRBV7-9|TRBJ2-7
CASSRYSQGVFSYEQYF
TGTGCCAGCAGCCGATATTCACAGGGAGTTTTCTCCTACGAGCAGTACTTC
>.|TRBD1|TRBV5-6|TRBJ1-2
CASSRDRSNYGYTF
TGTGCCAGCAGCCGGGACAGATCTAACTATGGCTACACCTTC
>.|TRBD1|TRBV7-9|TRBJ2-5
CASSLAAGGQETQYF
TGTGCCAGCAGCTTAGCGGCAGGGGGTCAAGAGACCCAGTACTTC
>.|.|TRBV7-9|TRBJ1-4
CASSPIQRNEKLFF
TGTGCCAGCAGCCCGATACAGCGTAATGAAAAACTGTTTTTT